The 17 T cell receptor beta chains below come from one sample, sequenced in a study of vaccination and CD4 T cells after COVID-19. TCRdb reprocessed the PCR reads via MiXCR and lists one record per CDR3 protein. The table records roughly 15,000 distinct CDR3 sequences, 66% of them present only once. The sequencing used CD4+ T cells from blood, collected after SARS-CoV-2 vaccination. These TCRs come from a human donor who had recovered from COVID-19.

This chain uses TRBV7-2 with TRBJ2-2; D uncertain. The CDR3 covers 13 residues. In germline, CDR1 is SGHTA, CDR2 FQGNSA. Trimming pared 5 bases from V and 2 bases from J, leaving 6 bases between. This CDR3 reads CASSHGNTGELFF. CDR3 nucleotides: TGTGCCAGCAGCCACGGTAACACCGGGGAGCTGTTTTTT.

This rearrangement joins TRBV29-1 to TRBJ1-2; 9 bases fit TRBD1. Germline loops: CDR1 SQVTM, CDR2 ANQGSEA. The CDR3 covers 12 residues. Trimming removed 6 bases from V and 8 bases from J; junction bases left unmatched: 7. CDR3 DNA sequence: TGCAGCGTCAGGACAGGGGTTGAGGGCTACACCTTC. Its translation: CSVRTGVEGYTF. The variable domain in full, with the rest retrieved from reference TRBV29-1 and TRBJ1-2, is SAVISQKPSRDICQRGTSLTIQCQVDSQVTMMFWYRQQPGQSLTLIATANQGSEATYESGFVIDKFPISRPNLTFSTLTVSNMSPEDSSIYLCSVRTGVEGYTFGSGTRLTVV.

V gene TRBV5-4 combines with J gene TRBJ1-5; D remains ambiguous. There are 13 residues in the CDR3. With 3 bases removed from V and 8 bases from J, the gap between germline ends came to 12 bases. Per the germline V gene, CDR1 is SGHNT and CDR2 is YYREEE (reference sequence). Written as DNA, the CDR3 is TGTGCCAGCAGCTCCGGACCGAAGGAGCCCCAGCATTTT. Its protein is CASSSGPKEPQHF.

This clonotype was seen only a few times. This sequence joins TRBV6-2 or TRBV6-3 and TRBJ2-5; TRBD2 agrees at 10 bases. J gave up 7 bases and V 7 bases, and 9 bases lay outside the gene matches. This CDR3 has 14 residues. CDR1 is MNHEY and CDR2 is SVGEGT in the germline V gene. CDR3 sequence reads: CASTPSGRGGTQYF. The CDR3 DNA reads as TGTGCCAGCACCCCAAGCGGGAGGGGGGGGACCCAGTACTTC.

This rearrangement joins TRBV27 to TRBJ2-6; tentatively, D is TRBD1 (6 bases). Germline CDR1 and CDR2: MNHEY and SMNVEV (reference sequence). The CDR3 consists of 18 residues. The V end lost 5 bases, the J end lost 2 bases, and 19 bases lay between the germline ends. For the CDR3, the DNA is TGTGCCAGCAGTCCCGAAACAGGGACGGGCGCTGGGGCCAACGTCCTGACTTTC. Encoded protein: CASSPETGTGAGANVLTF.

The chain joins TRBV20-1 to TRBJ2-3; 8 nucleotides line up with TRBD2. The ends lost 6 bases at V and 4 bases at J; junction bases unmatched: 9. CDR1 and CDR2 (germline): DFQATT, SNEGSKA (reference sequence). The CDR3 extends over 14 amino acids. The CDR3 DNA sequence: TGCAGTGCGAGACGCGGGAGGCTGGCAGATACGCAGTATTTT. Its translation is CSARRGRLADTQYF.

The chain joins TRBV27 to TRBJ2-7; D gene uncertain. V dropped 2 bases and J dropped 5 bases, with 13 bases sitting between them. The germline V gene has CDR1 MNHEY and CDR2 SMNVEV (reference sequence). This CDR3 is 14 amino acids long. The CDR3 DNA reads TGTGCCAGCAGTTTAACCCCCTTAAGTAACGAGCAGTACTTC. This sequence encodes CASSLTPLSNEQYF.

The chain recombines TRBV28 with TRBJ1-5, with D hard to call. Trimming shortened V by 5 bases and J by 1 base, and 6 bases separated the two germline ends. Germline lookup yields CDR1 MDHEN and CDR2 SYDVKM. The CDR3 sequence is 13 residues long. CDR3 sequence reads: CASSLGSNQPQHF. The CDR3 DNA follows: TGTGCCAGCAGTCTGGGGAGCAATCAGCCCCAGCATTTT.

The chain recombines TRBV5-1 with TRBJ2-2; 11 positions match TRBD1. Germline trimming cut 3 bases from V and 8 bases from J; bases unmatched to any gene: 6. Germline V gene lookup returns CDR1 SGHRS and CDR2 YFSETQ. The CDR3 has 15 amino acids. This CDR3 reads CASSSGQGVLGELFF. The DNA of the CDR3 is TGCGCCAGCAGCTCGGGACAGGGGGTTTTAGGGGAGCTGTTTTTT.

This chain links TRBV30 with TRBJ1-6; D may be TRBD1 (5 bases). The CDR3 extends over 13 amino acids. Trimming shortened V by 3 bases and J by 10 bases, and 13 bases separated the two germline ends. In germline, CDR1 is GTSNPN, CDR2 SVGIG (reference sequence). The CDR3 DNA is TGTGCCTGGAGGACCGCAGGGACCTCACCCCTCCACTTT. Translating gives CAWRTAGTSPLHF.

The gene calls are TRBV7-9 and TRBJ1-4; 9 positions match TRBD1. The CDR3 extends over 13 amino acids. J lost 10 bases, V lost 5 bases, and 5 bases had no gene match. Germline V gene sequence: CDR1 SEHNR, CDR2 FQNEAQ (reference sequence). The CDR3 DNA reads TGTGCCAGCAGCGTGGACAGGGGTGGAAAACTGTTTTTT. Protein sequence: CASSVDRGGKLFF.

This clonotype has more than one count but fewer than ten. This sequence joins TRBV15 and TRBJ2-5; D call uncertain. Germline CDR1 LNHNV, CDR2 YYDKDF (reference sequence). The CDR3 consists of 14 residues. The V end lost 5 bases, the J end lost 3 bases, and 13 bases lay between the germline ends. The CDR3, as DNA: TGTGCCACCAGCCGTCCGCGAGTCAAAGAGACCCAGTACTTC. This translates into CATSRPRVKETQYF.

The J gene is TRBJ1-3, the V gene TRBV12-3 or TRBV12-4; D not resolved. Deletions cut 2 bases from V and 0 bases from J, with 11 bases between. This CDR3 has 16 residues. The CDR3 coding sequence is TGTGCCAGCAGTTTAAACGGCGTTAACTCTGGAAACACCATATATTTT. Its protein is CASSLNGVNSGNTIYF.

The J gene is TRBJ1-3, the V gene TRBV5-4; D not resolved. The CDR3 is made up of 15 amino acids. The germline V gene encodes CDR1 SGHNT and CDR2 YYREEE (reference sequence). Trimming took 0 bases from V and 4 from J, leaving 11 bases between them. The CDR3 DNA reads TGTGCCAGCAGCTTGGCCGCTGGGCCCGGAAACACCATATATTTT. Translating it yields CASSLAAGPGNTIYF.

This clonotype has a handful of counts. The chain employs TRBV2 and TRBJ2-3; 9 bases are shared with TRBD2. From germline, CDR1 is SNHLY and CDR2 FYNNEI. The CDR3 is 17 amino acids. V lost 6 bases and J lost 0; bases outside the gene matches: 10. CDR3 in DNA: TGTGCCAGCAGAGGGCCAAGCGGGAGGAGGAGCACAGATACGCAGTATTTT. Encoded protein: CASRGPSGRRSTDTQYF.

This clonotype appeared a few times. CDR3: CATQALRNQPQHF. The CDR3 nucleotides read TGTGCCACCCAGGCTCTTCGCAATCAGCCCCAGCATTTT. The chain joins TRBV19 to TRBJ1-5; D ambiguous. This CDR3 comprises 13 residues. Trimming cost V 10 bases and J 2 bases, with 12 bases left between them. Germline-derived CDR1 and CDR2 are LNHDA and SQIVND (reference sequence).

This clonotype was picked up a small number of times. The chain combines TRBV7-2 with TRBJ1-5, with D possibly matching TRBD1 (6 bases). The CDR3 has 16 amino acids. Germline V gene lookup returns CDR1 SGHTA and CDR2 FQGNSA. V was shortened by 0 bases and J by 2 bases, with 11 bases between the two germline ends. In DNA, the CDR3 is TGTGCCAGCAGCTTAGCGGGGGGGCATGGCAATCAGCCCCAGCATTTT. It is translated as CASSLAGGHGNQPQHF.